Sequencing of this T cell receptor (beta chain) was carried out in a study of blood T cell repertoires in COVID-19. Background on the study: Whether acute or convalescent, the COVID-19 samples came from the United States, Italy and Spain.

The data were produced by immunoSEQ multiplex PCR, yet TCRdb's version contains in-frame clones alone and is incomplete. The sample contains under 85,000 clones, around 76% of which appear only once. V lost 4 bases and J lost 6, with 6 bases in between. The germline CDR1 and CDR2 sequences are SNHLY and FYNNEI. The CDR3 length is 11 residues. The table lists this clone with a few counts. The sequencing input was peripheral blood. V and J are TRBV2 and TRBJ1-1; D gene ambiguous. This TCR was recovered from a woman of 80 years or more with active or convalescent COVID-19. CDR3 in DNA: TGTGCCAGCAGTGTGCGGTCTGAAGCTTTCTTT. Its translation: CASSVRSEAFF.